These 17 T cell receptor beta chains originate from one sample sequenced in a study of blood T cell repertoires in COVID-19 (dated by TCRdb to 2019 to 2021). Library preparation used the immunoSEQ multiplex PCR assay. The clones in this table, taken by TCRdb from immuneACCESS, are in-frame only. Not every clone is retained; where verified, under half of the shortfall comes from an unresolved V gene, and the cause of the rest is unknown. Within this sample are about 290,000 clones, with roughly 90% of them counted one time only. The ten largest clones take up 4.6% of the sample. Sequences were obtained from peripheral blood. These receptors were collected from a man between 40 and 49 years old with acute or convalescent COVID-19.

The chain links TRBV7-8 to TRBJ1-1, with a tentative D call TRBD1 (6 bases). The germline V and J ends were trimmed by 0 bases and 6 bases, with 17 bases remaining between them. CDR1 SGHVS and CDR2 FQNEAQ come from the germline V gene. The CDR3 spans 16 residues. CDR3 loop: CASSLAGFRTAAEAFF. The CDR3 bases are TGTGCCAGCAGCTTAGCGGGATTTAGGACAGCGGCTGAAGCTTTCTTT.

The chain couples TRBV7-3 to TRBJ2-2; 9 bases agree with TRBD2. The CDR3 extends over 17 amino acids. The V gene end was trimmed by 2 bases and the J gene end by 1 base; junction bases not matched to a gene: 5. Germline V gene data show CDR1 as SGHTA and CDR2 as FQGTGA. Here the CDR3 reads CASSLLPSGENTGELFF. The CDR3 DNA is TGTGCCAGCAGCTTATTGCCTAGCGGGGAGAACACCGGGGAGCTGTTTTTT.

The chain employs TRBV12-3 or TRBV12-4 and TRBJ2-1, with TRBD2 as a possible D gene (5 bases). V lost 5 bases to trimming and J lost 8 bases, with 10 bases between them. This CDR3 has 12 amino acids. This CDR3 reads CASSKVGDEQFF. In DNA form, the CDR3 reads TGTGCCAGCAGTAAAGTGGGAGATGAGCAGTTCTTC.

CDR3 sequence: CASSPGTGDQKLFF. CDR3 bases: TGTGCCAGCTCACCAGGGACAGGGGATCAAAAACTGTTTTTT. The chain is built from TRBV18 and TRBJ1-4; 10 bases agree with TRBD1. V shed 2 bases and J 9 bases; nucleotides not matched to a gene: 3. CDR1 and CDR2 from the germline V gene are KGHSH and LQKENI. The CDR3 is made up of 14 amino acids.

CDR3 residues: CASSGMAMAEAFF. In DNA form, the CDR3 reads TGTGCCAGTTCGGGGATGGCAATGGCTGAAGCTTTCTTT. The chain has TRBV12-3 or TRBV12-4 and TRBJ1-1, with D hard to call. Trimming removed 9 bases from V and 6 bases from J, with 17 bases in between. The CDR3 runs 13 residues.

This chain links TRBV7-8 with TRBJ1-4, with TRBD1 identical over 11 bases. V lost 8 bases to trimming and J lost 2 bases; unmatched junction nucleotides: 13. The germline V gene has CDR1 SGHVS and CDR2 FQNEAQ. This CDR3 is 18 amino acids long. The CDR3, as DNA: TGTGCCAGCGGCCGATTAGGACAGGGGGCGCTCACTAATGAAAAACTGTTTTTT. Residues: CASGRLGQGALTNEKLFF.

The V and J genes are TRBV5-1 and TRBJ2-6; 7 positions match TRBD2. The CDR3 is 16 residues long. Germline CDR1 is SGHRS and CDR2 is YFSETQ. The J segment lost 3 bases and the V segment lost 4 bases, leaving 7 bases of the junction unmatched. The CDR3 DNA reads as TGCGCCAGCAGCGGCGGGGGATCGGTTGGGGCCAACGTCCTGACTTTC. It translates to CASSGGGSVGANVLTF.

This rearrangement joins TRBV9 to TRBJ1-1; D gene ambiguous. The germline V and J ends were trimmed by 0 bases and 0 bases, with 9 bases remaining between them. CDR1 is SGDLS and CDR2 is YYNGEE in the germline V gene. The CDR3 loop spans 15 amino acids. CDR3 region: CASSVVAGMNTEAFF. In DNA form, the CDR3 reads TGTGCCAGCAGCGTAGTGGCGGGGATGAACACTGAAGCTTTCTTT.

V gene TRBV6-5 combines with J gene TRBJ2-1; TRBD2 matches 9 bases. Germline V gene lookup returns CDR1 MNHEY and CDR2 SVGAGI. Trimming at V came to 6 bases and at J to 7 bases, leaving 7 bases not matched to a gene. This CDR3 is 14 amino acids long. CDR3 protein: CASRIGGGANEQFF. In nucleotides, the CDR3 is TGTGCCAGCAGGATTGGCGGGGGGGCAAATGAGCAGTTCTTC.

The chain recombines TRBV9 with TRBJ1-2; D might be TRBD1 (5 bases). There are 14 residues in the CDR3. CDR1 SGDLS and CDR2 YYNGEE come from the germline V gene. Trimming took 3 bases from V and 7 from J, leaving 16 bases between them. CDR3 protein: CASSAGGGVGGYTF. CDR3 nucleotides: TGTGCCAGCAGCGCCGGAGGAGGGGTGGGTGGCTACACCTTC.

The chain uses TRBV6-5 and TRBJ2-1; D uncertain. Trimming pared 7 bases from V and 0 bases from J, leaving 13 bases between. The CDR3 is made up of 15 amino acids. Looked up from germline, CDR1 is MNHEY and CDR2 is SVGAGI. The CDR3 DNA follows: TGTGCCAGCATCCTTGATTCGAGCTCCTACAATGAGCAGTTCTTC. Its translation: CASILDSSSYNEQFF.

The genes are TRBV30 and TRBJ1-5; D remains unclear. Germline V lookup: CDR1 GTSNPN, CDR2 SVGIG (reference sequence). Trimming removed 2 bases at V and 3 bases at J, with 11 bases between. This CDR3 has 14 residues. Here the CDR3 DNA reads TGTGCCTGGAGTCTTGGGCAGTTCAATCAGCCCCAGCATTTT. It is translated as CAWSLGQFNQPQHF.

The V gene is TRBV5-1, the J gene TRBJ2-7; the D gene is possibly TRBD1 (7 bases). CDR1 and CDR2 (germline): SGHRS, YFSETQ. V gave up 6 bases and J gave up 3 bases, with 13 bases separating them. CDR3 size: 13 residues. This chain's CDR3 is CASTRGDSYEQYF. CDR3 sequence (DNA): TGCGCCAGCACGAGGGGGGACAGCTACGAGCAGTACTTC.

This chain joins TRBV2 and TRBJ2-7, with D hard to call. The CDR3 runs to 14 residues. The germline V gene encodes CDR1 SNHLY and CDR2 FYNNEI. V was shortened by 5 bases and J by 7 bases, with 18 bases between the two germline ends. In nucleotides, the CDR3 is TGTGCCAGCAGTCGTTTGCCTCCATCGAGAGAGCAGTACTTC. Residues: CASSRLPPSREQYF.

V gene TRBV28 combines with J gene TRBJ1-1; tentative D call: TRBD1 (5 bases). Trimming took 5 bases from V and 0 from J, leaving 10 bases between them. The germline CDR1 and CDR2 sequences are MDHEN and SYDVKM. The CDR3 totals 14 residues. The CDR3 DNA is TGTGCCAGCAGTCCGACAGTTATGAACACTGAAGCTTTCTTT. Its protein is CASSPTVMNTEAFF.

This clone was observed a single time. The V and J genes are TRBV5-5 and TRBJ1-2, with TRBD1 as a possible D gene (6 bases). Germline CDR1 is SGHKS and CDR2 is YYEKEE (reference sequence). V shed 4 bases and J shed 2 bases, with 9 bases lying between them. CDR3 length equals 13 residues. The CDR3 DNA reads as TGTGCCAGCAGCATAACAGGGAACTATGGCTACACCTTC. It encodes CASSITGNYGYTF.

The chain couples TRBV11-2 to TRBJ2-3; D possibly corresponds to TRBD2 (6 bases). This CDR3 is built from 16 residues. V was shortened by 0 bases and J by 2 bases, with 12 bases between the two germline ends. Germline V gives CDR1 SGHAT, CDR2 FQNNGV. CDR3 residues: CASSLDWRVPTDTQYF. For the CDR3, the DNA is TGTGCCAGCAGCTTAGATTGGAGGGTTCCCACAGATACGCAGTATTTT.